This T cell receptor (beta chain) was retrieved from a study of vaccination and CD4 T cells after COVID-19. Whole-study context: In the control cultures, a CEFX pool, an HIV-1 Nef pool, or no peptide was supplied.

Remarks on this clonotype: Its target is unknown.

CDR3 size: 16 residues. Trimming removed 2 bases at V and 1 base at J, with 13 bases between. Germline values: CDR1 SGHTA, CDR2 FQGNSA. The Oncomine TCR Beta short-read assay was applied to DNA of cultured CD4+ T cells. Investigators isolated genomic DNA from cultured CD4+ T cells. MiXCR, applied by TCRdb to the PCR reads, yields one record per CDR3 protein. The repertoire holds some 10,000 distinct CDR3 sequences, with about 39% as singletons. Described treatment: roughly 10-day PBMC culture with coronavirus spike peptide pools or control peptides (ViraFEST assay). Those CD4+ T cells from the unexposed donor predate the COVID-19 pandemic (2011-2018). ViraFEST used peptide pools to expand antigen-specific T cells, then sequenced TCRs.

The sequenced material came from CD4+ T cells from blood, cultured in vitro. This receptor was identified in a human donor in good health. The V gene is TRBV7-2, the J gene TRBJ2-3; no firm D call. The DNA of the CDR3 is TGTGCCAGCAGCTTAAAGGTAGCTCAGGGCACAGATACGCAGTATTTT. This translates into CASSLKVAQGTDTQYF.